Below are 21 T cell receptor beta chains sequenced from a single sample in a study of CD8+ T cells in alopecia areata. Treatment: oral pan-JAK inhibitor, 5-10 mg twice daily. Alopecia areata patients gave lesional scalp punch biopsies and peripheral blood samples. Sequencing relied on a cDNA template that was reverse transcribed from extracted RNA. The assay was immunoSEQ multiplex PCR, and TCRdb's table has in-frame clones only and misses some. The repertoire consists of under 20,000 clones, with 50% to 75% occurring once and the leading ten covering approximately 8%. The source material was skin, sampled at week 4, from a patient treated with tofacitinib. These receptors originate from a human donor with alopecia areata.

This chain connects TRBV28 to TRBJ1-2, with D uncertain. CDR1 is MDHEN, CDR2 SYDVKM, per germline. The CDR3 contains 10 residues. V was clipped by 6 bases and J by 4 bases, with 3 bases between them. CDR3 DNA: TGTGCCAGCAGCAGCTATGGCTACACCTTC. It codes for CASSSYGYTF.

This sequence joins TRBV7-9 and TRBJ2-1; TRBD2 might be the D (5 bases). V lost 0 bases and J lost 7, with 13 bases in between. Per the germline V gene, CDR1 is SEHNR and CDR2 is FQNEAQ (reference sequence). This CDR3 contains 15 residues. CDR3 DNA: TGTGCCAGCAGCTTAGCGCTCACTAGGAGGAATGAGCAGTTCTTC. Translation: CASSLALTRRNEQFF.

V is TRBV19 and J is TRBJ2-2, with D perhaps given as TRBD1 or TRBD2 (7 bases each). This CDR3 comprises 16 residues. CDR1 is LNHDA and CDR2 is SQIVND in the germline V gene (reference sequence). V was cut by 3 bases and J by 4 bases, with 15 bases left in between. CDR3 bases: TGTGCCAGTAGTATCAGGGGGGGCCGGAGCACCGGGGAGCTGTTTTTT. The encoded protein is CASSIRGGRSTGELFF.

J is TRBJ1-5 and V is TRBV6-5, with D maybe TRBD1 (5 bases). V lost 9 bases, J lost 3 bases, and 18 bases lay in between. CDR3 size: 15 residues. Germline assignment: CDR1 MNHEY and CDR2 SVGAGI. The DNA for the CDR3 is TGTGCCAGTACGACAGTGTCGGAGTTCAATCAGCCCCAGCATTTT. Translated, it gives CASTTVSEFNQPQHF.

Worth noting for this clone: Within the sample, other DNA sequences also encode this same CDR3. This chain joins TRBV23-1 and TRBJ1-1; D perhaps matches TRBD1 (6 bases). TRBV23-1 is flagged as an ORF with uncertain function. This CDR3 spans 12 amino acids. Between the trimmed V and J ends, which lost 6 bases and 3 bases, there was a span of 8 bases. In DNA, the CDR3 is TGCGCCAGCAGGGACAGAGACACTGAAGCTTTCTTT. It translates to CASRDRDTEAFF.

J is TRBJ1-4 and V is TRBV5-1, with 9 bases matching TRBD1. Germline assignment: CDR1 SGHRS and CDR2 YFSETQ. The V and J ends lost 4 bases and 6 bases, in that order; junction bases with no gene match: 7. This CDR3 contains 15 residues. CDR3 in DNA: TGCGCCAGCAGCCTCGGGACAGGGTCTCATGAAAAACTGTTTTTT. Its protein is CASSLGTGSHEKLFF.

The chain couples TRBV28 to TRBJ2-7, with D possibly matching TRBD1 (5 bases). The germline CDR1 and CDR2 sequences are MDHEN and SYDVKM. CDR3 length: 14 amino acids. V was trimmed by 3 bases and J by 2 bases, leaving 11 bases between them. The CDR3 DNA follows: TGTGCCAGCAGTTTCACAGGTCGGACCTACGAGCAGTACTTC. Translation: CASSFTGRTYEQYF.

CDR3 protein: CASSPPRLGLNTEAFF. The DNA of the CDR3 is TGTGCCAGCTCACCACCGAGACTAGGGTTGAACACTGAAGCTTTCTTT. The chain recombines TRBV18 with TRBJ1-1; no definite D call. V was shortened by 0 bases and J by 0 bases, with 11 bases between the two germline ends. This CDR3 has 16 residues. The germline CDR1 and CDR2 sequences are KGHSH and LQKENI.

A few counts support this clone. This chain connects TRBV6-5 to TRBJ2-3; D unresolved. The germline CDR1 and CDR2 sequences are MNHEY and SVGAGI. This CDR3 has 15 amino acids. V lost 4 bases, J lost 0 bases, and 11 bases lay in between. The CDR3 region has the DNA TGTGCCAGCAGTTTGGATGCCTCTAGCACAGATACGCAGTATTTT. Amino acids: CASSLDASSTDTQYF.

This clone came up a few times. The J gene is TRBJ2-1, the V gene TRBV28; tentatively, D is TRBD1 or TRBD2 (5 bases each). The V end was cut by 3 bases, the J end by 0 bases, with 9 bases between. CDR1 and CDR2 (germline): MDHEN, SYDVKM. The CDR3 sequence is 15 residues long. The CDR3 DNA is TGTGCCAGCAGTTTCGAGGGGTTCTCCTACAATGAGCAGTTCTTC. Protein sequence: CASSFEGFSYNEQFF. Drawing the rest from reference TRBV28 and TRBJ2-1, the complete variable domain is DVKVTQSSRYLVKRTGEKVFLECVQDMDHENMFWYRQDPGLGLRLIYFSYDVKMKEKGDIPEGYSVSREKKERFSLILESASTNQTSMYLCASSFEGFSYNEQFFGPGTRLTVL.

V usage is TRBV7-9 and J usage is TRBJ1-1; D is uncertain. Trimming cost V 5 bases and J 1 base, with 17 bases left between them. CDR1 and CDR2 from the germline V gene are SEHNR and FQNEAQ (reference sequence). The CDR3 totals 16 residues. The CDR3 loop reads CASSLRTPFKNTEAFF. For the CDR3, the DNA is TGTGCCAGCAGCCTCAGGACTCCTTTTAAGAACACTGAAGCTTTCTTT.

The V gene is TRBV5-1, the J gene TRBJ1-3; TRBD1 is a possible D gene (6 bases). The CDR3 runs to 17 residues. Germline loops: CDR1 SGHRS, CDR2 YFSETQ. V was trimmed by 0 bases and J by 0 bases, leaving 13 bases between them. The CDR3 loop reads CASSLVAGQHSGNTIYF. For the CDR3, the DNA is TGCGCCAGCAGCTTGGTCGCGGGACAACACTCTGGAAACACCATATATTTT.

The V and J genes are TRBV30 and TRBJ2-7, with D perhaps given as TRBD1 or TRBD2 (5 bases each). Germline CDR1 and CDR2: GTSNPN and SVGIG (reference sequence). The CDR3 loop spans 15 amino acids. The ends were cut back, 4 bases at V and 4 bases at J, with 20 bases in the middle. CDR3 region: CAWTSSRDGMYEQYF. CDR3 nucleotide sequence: TGTGCCTGGACCTCAAGCCGGGACGGTATGTACGAGCAGTACTTC.

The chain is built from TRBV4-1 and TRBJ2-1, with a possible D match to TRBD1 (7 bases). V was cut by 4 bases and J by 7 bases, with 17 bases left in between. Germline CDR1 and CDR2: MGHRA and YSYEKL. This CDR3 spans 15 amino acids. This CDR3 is CASSLRQGGLNEQFF. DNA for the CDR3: TGCGCCAGCAGCCTACGACAGGGAGGATTAAATGAGCAGTTCTTC.

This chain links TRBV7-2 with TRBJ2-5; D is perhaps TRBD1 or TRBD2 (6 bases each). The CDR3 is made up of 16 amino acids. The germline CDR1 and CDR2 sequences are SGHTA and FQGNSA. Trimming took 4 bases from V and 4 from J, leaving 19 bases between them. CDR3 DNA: TGTGCCAGCAGCTCAAGAAGGGGGGCGGTGGGAGAGACCCAGTACTTC. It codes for CASSSRRGAVGETQYF.

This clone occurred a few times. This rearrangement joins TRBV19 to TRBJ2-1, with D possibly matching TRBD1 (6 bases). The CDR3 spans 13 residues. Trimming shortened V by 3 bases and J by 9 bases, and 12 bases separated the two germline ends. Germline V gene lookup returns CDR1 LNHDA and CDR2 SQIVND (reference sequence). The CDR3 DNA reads TGTGCCAGTAGTATCCGGACAGAAGGTGAGCAGTTCTTC. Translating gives CASSIRTEGEQFF. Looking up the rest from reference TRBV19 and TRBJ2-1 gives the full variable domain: DGGITQSPKYLFRKEGQNVTLSCEQNLNHDAMYWYRQDPGQGLRLIYYSQIVNDFQKGDIAEGYSVSREKKESFPLTVTSAQKNPTAFYLCASSIRTEGEQFFGPGTRLTVL.

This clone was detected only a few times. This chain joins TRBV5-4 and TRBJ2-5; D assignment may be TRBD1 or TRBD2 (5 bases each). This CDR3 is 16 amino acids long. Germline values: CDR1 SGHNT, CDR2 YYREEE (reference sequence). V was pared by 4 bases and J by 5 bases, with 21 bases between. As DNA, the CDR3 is TGTGCCAGCAGCCCGGGCCCGGACATCGAGGGGGAGACCCAGTACTTC. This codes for CASSPGPDIEGETQYF. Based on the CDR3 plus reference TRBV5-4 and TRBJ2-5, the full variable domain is ETGVTQSPTHLIKTRGQQVTLRCSSQSGHNTVSWYQQALGQGPQFIFQYYREEENGRGNFPPRFSGLQFPNYSSELNVNALELDDSALYLCASSPGPDIEGETQYFGPGTRLLVL.

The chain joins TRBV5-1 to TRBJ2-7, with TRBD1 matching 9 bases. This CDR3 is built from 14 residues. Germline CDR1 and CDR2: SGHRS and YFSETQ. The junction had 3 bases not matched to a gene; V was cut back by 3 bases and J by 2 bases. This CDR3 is CASSWTGDTYEQYF. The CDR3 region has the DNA TGCGCCAGCAGCTGGACAGGGGACACCTACGAGCAGTACTTC.

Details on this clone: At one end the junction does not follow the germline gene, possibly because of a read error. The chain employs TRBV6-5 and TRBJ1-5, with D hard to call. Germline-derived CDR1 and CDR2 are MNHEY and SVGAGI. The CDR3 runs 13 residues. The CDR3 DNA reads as TGTGCCAGCAGTTACGACTGGAACGGCGGCAGATATTTT. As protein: CASSYDWNGGRYF.

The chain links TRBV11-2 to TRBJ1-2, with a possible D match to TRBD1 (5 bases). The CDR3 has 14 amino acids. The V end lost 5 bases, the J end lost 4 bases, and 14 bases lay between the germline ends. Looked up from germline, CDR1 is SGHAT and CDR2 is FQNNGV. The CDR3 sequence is CASSPGTASYGYTF. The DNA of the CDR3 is TGTGCCAGCAGCCCCGGGACTGCTAGCTATGGCTACACCTTC.

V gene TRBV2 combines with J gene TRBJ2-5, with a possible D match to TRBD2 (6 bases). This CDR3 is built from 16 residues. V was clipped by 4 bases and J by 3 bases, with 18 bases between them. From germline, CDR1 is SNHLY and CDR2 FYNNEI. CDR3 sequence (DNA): TGTGCCAGCAGTGCCCTACTACTAGCTAAGGAAGAGACCCAGTACTTC. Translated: CASSALLLAKEETQYF.